Following are 2 T cell receptor beta chains from one sample sequenced in a study of T cells expressing NK-cell markers. TCRdb re-called the 5' RACE reads and gives one entry per CDR3 protein, without DNA. Found here are fewer than 550,000 distinct CDR3 sequences; the top ten clones hold around 1.4%. Material for sequencing was blood T cells: a sorted CD56 or NKG2C T cell subset, CD4+ or CD8+ T cells, or bulk PBMC T cells (not recorded which). Every receptor here comes from a woman between 45 and 65 years old in good health.

This chain connects TRBV7-2 to TRBJ2-5; no DNA is available, so the TRBD1 call from TCRdb remains unchecked. The germline V gene encodes CDR1 SGHTA and CDR2 FQGNSA. The CDR3 runs 14 residues. The CDR3 reads CASSHNQGGETQYF.

The chain recombines TRBV20-1 with TRBJ2-1; with no DNA, the TCRdb D assignment of TRBD1 cannot be verified. The CDR3 is 15 amino acids. Germline V gives CDR1 DFQATT, CDR2 SNEGSKA (reference sequence). The CDR3 is CSASRIGTGGLEQFF.